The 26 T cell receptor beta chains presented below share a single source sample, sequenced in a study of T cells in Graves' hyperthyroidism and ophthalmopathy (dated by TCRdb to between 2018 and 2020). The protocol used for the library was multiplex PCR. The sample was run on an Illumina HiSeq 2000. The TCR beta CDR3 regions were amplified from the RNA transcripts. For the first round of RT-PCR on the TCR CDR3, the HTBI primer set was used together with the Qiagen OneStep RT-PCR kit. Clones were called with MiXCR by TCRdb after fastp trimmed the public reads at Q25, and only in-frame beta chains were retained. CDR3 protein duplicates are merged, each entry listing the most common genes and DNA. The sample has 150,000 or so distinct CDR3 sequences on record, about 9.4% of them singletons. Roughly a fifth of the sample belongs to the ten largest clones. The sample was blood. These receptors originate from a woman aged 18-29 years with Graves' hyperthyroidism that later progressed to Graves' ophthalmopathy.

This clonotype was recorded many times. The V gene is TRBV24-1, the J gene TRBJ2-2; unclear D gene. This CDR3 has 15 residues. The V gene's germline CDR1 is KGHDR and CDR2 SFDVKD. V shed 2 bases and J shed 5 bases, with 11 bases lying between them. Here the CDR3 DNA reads TGTGCCACCAGTGATTCACTTATACTAACCGGGGAGCTGTTTTTT. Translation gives CATSDSLILTGELFF.

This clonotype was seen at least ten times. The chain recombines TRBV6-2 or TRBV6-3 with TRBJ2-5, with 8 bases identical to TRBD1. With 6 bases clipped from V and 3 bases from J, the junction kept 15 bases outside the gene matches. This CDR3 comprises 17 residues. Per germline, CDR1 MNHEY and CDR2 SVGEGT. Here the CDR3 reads CASSSPIRQGIKETQYF. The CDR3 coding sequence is TGTGCCAGCAGCTCTCCAATCCGACAGGGGATTAAAGAGACCCAGTACTTC.

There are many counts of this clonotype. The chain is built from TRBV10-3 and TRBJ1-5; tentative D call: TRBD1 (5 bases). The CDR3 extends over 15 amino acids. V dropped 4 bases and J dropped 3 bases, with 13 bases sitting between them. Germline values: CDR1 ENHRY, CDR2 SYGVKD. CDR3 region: CAISVGESPNQPQHF. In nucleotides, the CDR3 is TGTGCCATCAGTGTAGGGGAGTCTCCCAATCAGCCCCAGCATTTT.

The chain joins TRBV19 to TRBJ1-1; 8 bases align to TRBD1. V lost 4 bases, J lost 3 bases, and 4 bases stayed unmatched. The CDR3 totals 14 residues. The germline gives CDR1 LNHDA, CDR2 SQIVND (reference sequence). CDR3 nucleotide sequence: TGTGCCAGTAGTAGGCAGGGGGCTTACACTGAAGCTTTCTTT. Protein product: CASSRQGAYTEAFF.

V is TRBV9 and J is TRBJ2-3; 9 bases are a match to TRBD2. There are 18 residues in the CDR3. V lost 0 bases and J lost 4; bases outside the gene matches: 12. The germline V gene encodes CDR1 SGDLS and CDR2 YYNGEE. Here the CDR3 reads CASSVGSGGSASSDTQYF. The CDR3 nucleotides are TGTGCCAGCAGCGTAGGAAGCGGGGGGAGTGCTAGCTCAGATACGCAGTATTTT.

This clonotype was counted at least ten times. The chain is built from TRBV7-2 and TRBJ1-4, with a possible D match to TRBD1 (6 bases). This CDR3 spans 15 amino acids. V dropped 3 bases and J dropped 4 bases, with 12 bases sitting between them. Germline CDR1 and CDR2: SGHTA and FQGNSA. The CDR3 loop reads CASSFNPRGNEKLFF. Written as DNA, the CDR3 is TGTGCCAGCAGCTTCAATCCCAGGGGTAATGAAAAACTGTTTTTT.

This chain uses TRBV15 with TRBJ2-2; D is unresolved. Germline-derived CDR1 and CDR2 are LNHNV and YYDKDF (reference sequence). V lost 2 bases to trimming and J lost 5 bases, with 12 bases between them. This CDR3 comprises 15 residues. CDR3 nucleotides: TGTGCCACCAGCAGATTATTTGGGGAAACCGGGGAGCTGTTTTTT. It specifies CATSRLFGETGELFF.

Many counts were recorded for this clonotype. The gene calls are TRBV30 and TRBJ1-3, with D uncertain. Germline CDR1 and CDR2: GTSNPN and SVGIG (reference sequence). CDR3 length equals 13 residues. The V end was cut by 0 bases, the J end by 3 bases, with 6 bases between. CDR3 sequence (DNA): TGTGCCTGGAGTGTCGACGGTGGAAACACCATATATTTT. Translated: CAWSVDGGNTIYF.

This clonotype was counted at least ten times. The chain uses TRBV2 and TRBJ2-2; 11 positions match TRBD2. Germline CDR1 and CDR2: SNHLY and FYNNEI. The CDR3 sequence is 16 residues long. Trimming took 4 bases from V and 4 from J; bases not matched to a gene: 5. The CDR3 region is CASSVSGGGSTGELFF. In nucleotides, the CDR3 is TGTGCCAGCAGTGTTAGCGGGGGGGGTTCCACCGGGGAGCTGTTTTTT.

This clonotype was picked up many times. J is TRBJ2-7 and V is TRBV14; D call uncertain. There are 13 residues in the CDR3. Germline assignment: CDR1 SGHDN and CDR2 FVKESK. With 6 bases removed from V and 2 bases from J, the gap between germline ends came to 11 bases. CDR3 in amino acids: CASSKSGAYEQYF. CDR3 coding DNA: TGTGCCAGCAGTAAATCCGGTGCCTACGAGCAGTACTTC.

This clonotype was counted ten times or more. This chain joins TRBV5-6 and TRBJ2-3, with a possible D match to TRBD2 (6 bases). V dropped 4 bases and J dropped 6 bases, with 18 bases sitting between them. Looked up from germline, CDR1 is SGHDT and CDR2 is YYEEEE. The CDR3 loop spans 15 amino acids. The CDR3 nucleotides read TGTGCCAGCAGCGGGGAAGGTGGGAGGACCGATACGCAGTATTTT. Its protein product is CASSGEGGRTDTQYF.

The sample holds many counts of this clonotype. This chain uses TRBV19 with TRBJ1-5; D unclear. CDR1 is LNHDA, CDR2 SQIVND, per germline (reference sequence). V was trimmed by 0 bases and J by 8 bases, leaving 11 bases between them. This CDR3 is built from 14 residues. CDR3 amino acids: CASSIDSFREPQHF. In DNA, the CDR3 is TGTGCCAGTAGTATAGATTCATTTAGGGAGCCCCAGCATTTT.

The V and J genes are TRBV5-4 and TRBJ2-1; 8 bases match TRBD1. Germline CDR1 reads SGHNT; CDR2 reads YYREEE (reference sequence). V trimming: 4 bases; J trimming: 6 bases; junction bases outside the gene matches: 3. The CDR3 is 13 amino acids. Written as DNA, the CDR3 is TGTGCCAGCAGCACACAGGGGGGCAATGAGCAGTTCTTC. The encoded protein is CASSTQGGNEQFF.

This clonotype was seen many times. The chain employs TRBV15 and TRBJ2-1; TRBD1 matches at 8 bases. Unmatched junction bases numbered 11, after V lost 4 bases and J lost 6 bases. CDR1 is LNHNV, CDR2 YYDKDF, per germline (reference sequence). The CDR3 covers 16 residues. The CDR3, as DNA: TGTGCCACCAGCACCTATACAGGGGGTGAGGGCAATGAGCAGTTCTTC. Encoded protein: CATSTYTGGEGNEQFF.

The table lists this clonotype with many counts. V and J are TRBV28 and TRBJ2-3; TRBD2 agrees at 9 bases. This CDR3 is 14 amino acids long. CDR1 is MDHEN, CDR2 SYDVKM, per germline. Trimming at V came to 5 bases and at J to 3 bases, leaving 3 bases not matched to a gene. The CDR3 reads CASSLSGSTDTQYF. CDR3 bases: TGTGCCAGCAGTCTTAGCGGGAGTACAGATACGCAGTATTTT. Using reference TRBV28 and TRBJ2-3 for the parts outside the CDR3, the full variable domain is DVKVTQSSRYLVKRTGEKVFLECVQDMDHENMFWYRQDPGLGLRLIYFSYDVKMKEKGDIPEGYSVSREKKERFSLILESASTNQTSMYLCASSLSGSTDTQYFGPGTRLTVL.

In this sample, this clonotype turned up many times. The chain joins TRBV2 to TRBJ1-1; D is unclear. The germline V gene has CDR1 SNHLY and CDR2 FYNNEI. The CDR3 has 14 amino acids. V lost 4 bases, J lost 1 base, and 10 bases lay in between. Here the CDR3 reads CASSVEGANTEAFF. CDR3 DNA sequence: TGTGCCAGCAGTGTTGAGGGCGCGAACACTGAAGCTTTCTTT.

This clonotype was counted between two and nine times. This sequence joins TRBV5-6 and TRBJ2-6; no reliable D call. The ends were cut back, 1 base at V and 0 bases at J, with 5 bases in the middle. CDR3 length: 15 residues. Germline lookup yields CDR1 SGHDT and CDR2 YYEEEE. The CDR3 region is CASSLPGSGANVLTF. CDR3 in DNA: TGTGCCAGCAGCTTGCCGGGCTCTGGGGCCAACGTCCTGACTTTC.

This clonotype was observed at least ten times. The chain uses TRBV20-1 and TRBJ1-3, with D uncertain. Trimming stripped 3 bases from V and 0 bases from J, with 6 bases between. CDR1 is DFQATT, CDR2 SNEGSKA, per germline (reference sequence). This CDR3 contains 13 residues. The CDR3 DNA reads TGCAGTGCTAGTGTGGACTCTGGAAACACCATATATTTT. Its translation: CSASVDSGNTIYF.

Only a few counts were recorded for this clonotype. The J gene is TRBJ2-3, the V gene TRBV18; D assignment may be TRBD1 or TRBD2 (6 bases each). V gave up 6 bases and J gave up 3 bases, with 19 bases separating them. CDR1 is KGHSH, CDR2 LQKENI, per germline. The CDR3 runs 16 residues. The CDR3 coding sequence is TGTGCCAGCTCGTCAAAGGGGGGCGCGATGACAGATACGCAGTATTTT. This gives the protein CASSSKGGAMTDTQYF.

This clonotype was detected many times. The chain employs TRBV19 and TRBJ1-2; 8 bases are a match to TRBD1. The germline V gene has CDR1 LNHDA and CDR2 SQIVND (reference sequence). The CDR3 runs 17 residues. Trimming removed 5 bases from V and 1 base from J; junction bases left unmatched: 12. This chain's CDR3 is CASSDSGTGKLNYGYTF. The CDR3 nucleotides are TGTGCCAGTAGTGACTCCGGGACAGGAAAACTTAACTATGGCTACACCTTC.

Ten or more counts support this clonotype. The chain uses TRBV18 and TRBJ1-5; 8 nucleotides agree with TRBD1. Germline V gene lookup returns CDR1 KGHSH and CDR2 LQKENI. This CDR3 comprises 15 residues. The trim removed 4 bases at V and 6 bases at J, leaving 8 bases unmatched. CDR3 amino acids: CASSRDRGVGQPQHF. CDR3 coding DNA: TGTGCCAGCTCACGCGACAGGGGCGTTGGTCAGCCCCAGCATTTT.

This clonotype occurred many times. The CDR3 sequence is CSARGLGLGNEQFF. CDR3 DNA sequence: TGCAGTGCTAGGGGTCTGGGACTAGGCAATGAGCAGTTCTTC. This chain connects TRBV20-1 to TRBJ2-1; 8 bases are a match to TRBD2. Germline assignment: CDR1 DFQATT and CDR2 SNEGSKA (reference sequence). This CDR3 comprises 14 residues. Trimming cost V 3 bases and J 6 bases; bases outside gene matches: 7.

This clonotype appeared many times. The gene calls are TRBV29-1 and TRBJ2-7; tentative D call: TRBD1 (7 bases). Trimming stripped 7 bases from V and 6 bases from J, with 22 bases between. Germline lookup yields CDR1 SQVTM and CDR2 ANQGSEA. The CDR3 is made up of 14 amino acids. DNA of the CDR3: TGCAGCGCCTCCGGGGTCCAGGGGGGAGGCGAGCAGTACTTC. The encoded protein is CSASGVQGGGEQYF.

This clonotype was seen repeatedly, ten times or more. The CDR3 bases are TGTGCCAGCAGCGCAGGGCGTAACACTGAAGCTTTCTTT. Translating gives CASSAGRNTEAFF. The chain recombines TRBV11-3 with TRBJ1-1; D perhaps matches TRBD1 (5 bases). Per germline, CDR1 SGHNT and CDR2 YENEEA. Trimming removed 5 bases at V and 2 bases at J, with 9 bases between. CDR3 length equals 13 residues.

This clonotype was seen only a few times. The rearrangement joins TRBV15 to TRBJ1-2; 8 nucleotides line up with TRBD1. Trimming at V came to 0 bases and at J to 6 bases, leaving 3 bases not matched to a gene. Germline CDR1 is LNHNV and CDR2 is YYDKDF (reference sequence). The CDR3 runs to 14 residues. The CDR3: CATSREDREDGYTF. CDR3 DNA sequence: TGTGCCACCAGCAGAGAGGACAGGGAGGATGGCTACACCTTC.

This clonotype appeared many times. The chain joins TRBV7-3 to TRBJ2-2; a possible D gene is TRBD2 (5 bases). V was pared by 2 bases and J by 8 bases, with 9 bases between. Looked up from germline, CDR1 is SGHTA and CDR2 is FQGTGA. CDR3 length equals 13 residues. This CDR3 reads CASSLGGGGELFF. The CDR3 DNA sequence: TGTGCCAGCAGCTTAGGAGGAGGAGGGGAGCTGTTTTTT.